This T cell receptor (beta chain) emerged from a study of shared clonotypes between healthy human individuals. Profiling relied on immunoSEQ multiplex PCR, and the TCRdb table lists in-frame clones only, not all of them. The table shows some 2 million clones, with about 95% occurring only once. V was clipped by 3 bases and J by 1 base, with 5 bases between them. This CDR3 is 13 amino acids long. Germline lookup yields CDR1 LNHDA and CDR2 SQIVND (reference sequence). The genes are TRBV19 and TRBJ2-3; unclear D gene. Sequenced material: naive CD4+ T cells sorted from blood. Subset denoted: CD45RA+ positively selected. This clonotype was obtained from a man younger than 30 in good health. CDR3 nucleotides: TGTGCCAGTAGTATGATCGGCACAGATACGCAGTATTTT. This translates into CASSMIGTDTQYF.